This T cell receptor (beta chain) was documented in a study of shared clonotypes between healthy human individuals. Study outcomes and limitations: Sequencing depth was expected to influence donor clonotype sharing.

The assay was run at deep level. The method was immunoSEQ multiplex PCR; TCRdb's version includes in-frame clones alone and lacks a portion of them. The table has 700,000 or so clones, less than 80% seen once. Naive CD4+ cells were CD45RA-selected; the remaining cells were memory. V dropped 4 bases and J dropped 3 bases, with 9 bases sitting between them. The CDR3 consists of 13 residues. From germline, CDR1 is SGHVS and CDR2 FNYEAQ. On this clone itself: What it recognizes is unknown. This could be a read error, since a much larger clone is one nucleotide away. Other DNA sequences in this sample translate to the same CDR3.

The clonotype comes from a woman in her twenties or thirties in good health. This chain joins TRBV7-6 and TRBJ1-1; D gene ambiguous. The source material was memory CD4+ T cells sorted from blood. Subset here: CD45RA-negative fraction. CDR3 region: CASSSQRDTEAFF. CDR3 bases: TGTGCCAGCAGCTCGCAGAGGGACACTGAAGCTTTCTTT. Full variable domain (rest looked up from reference TRBV7-6 and TRBJ1-1): GAGVSQSPRYKVTKRGQDVALRCDPISGHVSLYWYRQALGQGPEFLTYFNYEAQQDKSGLPNDRFSAERPEGSISTLTIQRTEQRDSAMYRCASSSQRDTEAFFGQGTRLTVV.